The 3 T cell receptor beta chains reported below all come from one sample, sequenced in a study of blood T cell repertoires in COVID-19. This table comes from immunoSEQ multiplex PCR, and its TCRdb copy is limited to in-frame clones, with some not included. The sample has roughly 160,000 clones; 80% to 85% are singletons. The sample taken for sequencing was peripheral blood. These receptors all stem from a man between 70 and 80 years old with active or convalescent COVID-19.

The rearrangement joins TRBV28 to TRBJ2-7, with TRBD2 identical over 16 bases. The CDR3 totals 15 residues. Germline V gives CDR1 MDHEN, CDR2 SYDVKM. Unmatched junction bases numbered 7, after V lost 10 bases and J lost 4 bases. The CDR3 sequence is CATGLAGGPVYEQYF. Written as DNA, the CDR3 is TGTGCCACGGGACTAGCGGGAGGGCCAGTTTACGAGCAGTACTTC.

This sequence joins TRBV27 and TRBJ2-1; a weak D match, TRBD1 (6 bases). From germline, CDR1 is MNHEY and CDR2 SMNVEV (reference sequence). The CDR3 covers 16 residues. V was clipped by 3 bases and J by 8 bases, with 20 bases between them. The CDR3 spells CASSFDPGQGIYEQFF. CDR3 coding DNA: TGTGCCAGCAGTTTCGACCCGGGGCAGGGGATCTATGAGCAGTTCTTC.

This chain joins TRBV7-9 and TRBJ1-5; D is perhaps TRBD1 (5 bases). Trimming stripped 5 bases from V and 5 bases from J, with 22 bases between. This CDR3 is 17 amino acids long. Germline-derived CDR1 and CDR2 are SEHNR and FQNEAQ (reference sequence). CDR3 in DNA: TGTGCCAGCAGCCTTAAGCGTGGGTCCACAGGCGATCAGCCCCAGCATTTT. This translates into CASSLKRGSTGDQPQHF.